The source of this TCR beta chain is a study of cytomegalovirus exposure and HLA in healthy donors. Study conclusions and caveats: Cytomegalovirus association was assigned to about 150 TCR beta chains. In the roughly 130 validation repertoires, a later analysis found that first-cohort TCR clusters tended to co-occur. CMV antigen specificity of three CMV-associated chains was confirmed in vitro.

The CDR3 sequence is 15 residues long. Germline V CDR1 and CDR2: SEHNR, FQNEAQ (reference sequence). Trimming took off 0 bases at V and 2 bases at J, with 10 bases between the two ends. As for this clone: Its antigen remains unidentified.

Only in-frame clones appear in the TCRdb table, and some are missing; sequencing was by immunoSEQ multiplex PCR. The profile covers 200,000 to 250,000 clones, with 80% to 85% appearing a single time and 11% to 15% taken by the ten largest. The chain links TRBV7-9 to TRBJ1-2, with D tentatively TRBD1 (5 bases). The TCR comes from a woman in her twenties or thirties in good health and CMV-seropositive. Input material: PBMCs. The DNA for the CDR3 is TGTGCCAGCAGCTTAGCGTTTCGGGGGAACTATGGCTACACCTTC. Its translation: CASSLAFRGNYGYTF.